This T cell receptor beta chain was observed in a study of radiotherapy plus CTLA-4 blockade in lung cancer. Per the germline V gene, CDR1 is SGDLS and CDR2 is YYNGEE. Trimming removed 1 base from V and 2 bases from J, with 9 bases in between. This CDR3 region has 15 residues. Sequenced by immunoSEQ multiplex PCR; TCRdb stores in-frame clones only, minus some. Of tens of thousands of clones in the sample, around 87% were seen once. V and J are TRBV9 and TRBJ2-2; D is ambiguous. The sequence derives from a human donor with non-small cell lung cancer that progressed on radiotherapy plus ipilimumab. Sequencing was performed on peripheral blood, taken from a patient treated with radiotherapy plus ipilimumab. CDR3 nucleotides: TGTGCCAGCAGCGTACGGGCAGGCAACACCGGGGAGCTGTTTTTT. Encoded protein: CASSVRAGNTGELFF.